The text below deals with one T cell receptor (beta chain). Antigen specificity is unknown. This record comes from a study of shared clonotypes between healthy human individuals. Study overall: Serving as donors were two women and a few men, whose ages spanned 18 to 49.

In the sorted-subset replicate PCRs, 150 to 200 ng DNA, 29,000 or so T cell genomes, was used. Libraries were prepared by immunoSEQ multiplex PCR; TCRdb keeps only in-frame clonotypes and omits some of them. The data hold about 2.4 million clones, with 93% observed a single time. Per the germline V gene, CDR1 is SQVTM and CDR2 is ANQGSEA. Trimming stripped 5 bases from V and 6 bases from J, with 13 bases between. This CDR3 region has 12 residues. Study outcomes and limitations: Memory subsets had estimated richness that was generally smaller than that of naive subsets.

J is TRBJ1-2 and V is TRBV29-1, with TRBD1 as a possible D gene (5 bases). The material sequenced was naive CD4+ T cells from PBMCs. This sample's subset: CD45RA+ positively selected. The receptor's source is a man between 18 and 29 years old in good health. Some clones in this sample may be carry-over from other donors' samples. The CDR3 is CSVQSGEHGYTF. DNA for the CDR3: TGCAGCGTTCAGTCGGGGGAGCATGGCTACACCTTC.